Listed below are T cell receptor beta chains from one sample, sequenced in a study of T cell repertoires in cytomegalovirus infection. These receptors lack a known antigen. One entry per CDR3 protein, called by TCRdb with MiXCR from the reads. Of roughly 350,000 distinct CDR3 sequences listed, about 35% were seen once; the top ten hold roughly 14%. Source: cultured PBMCs, taken from culture after CMV antigen stimulation. The receptors come from a human donor in good health (CMV status not recorded). Some clones in this sample may be carry-over from other donors' samples. Each CDR3 is given with its conserved first and last residue. A D gene is named only where the DNA matches it firmly. Clone size, where shown, is once, few, many, or a class for clones that have expanded.

>13|TRBV11-2|NA|TRBJ1-2|NA
TGTGCCAGCAGCTTAGGACTGTTCTATGGCTACACCTTC
CASSLGLFYGYTF
>13|TRBV28|NA|TRBJ1-2|few
TGTGCCAGCAGAGACAGTTCTAACTATGGCTACACCTTC
CASRDSSNYGYTF
>13|TRBV10-3|TRBD2|TRBJ2-7|NA
TGTGCCATCCTTCTAGCGGGAGTAGGCGAGCAGTACTTC
CAILLAGVGEQYF
>14|TRBV6-2/TRBV6-3|NA|TRBJ2-1|once
TGTGCCAGCAGTTACCACGTCCCCTACAATGAGCAGTTCTTC
CASSYHVPYNEQFF
>13|TRBV4-1|NA|TRBJ2-5|NA
TGCGCCAGCAGCCAAGGAGTTTCGGAGACCCAGTACTTC
CASSQGVSETQYF
>14|TRBV7-2|NA|TRBJ1-1|many
TGTGCCAGCAGCTTACGGTTCATGAACACTGAAGCTTTCTTT
CASSLRFMNTEAFF
>16|TRBV11-2|NA|TRBJ1-2|once
TGTGCCAGCAGCTTAGAAGGGACGGTCCTTAACTATGGCTACACCTTC
CASSLEGTVLNYGYTF
>16|TRBV7-9|NA|TRBJ1-2|NA
TGTGCCAGCAGCTCCCGTCTATTCCAGGGCCCGAATGGCTACACCTTC
CASSSRLFQGPNGYTF
>14|TRBV10-3|TRBD2|TRBJ2-5|NA
TGTGCCATCAGCCGACTAGCGGAACAAGAGACCCAGTACTTC
CAISRLAEQETQYF
>16|TRBV4-3|NA|TRBJ2-7|few
TGCGCCAGCAGCCAAGGAGGGTATCGGGGCACCTACGAGCAGTACTTC
CASSQGGYRGTYEQYF
>14|TRBV7-2|TRBD2|TRBJ2-7|NA
TGTGCCAGCAGCCGAGCGGGAGGGCCAGGCGAGCAGTACTTC
CASSRAGGPGEQYF
>13|TRBV19|NA|TRBJ2-1|NA
TGTGCCAGTAGTATAAGCCGGGGGAGCGAGCAGTTCTTC
CASSISRGSEQFF
>14|TRBV7-9|TRBD1|TRBJ1-1|NA
TGTGCCAGCAGGCTACAGGGGAAGGAGACTGAAGCTTTCTTT
CASRLQGKETEAFF
>13|TRBV6-4|TRBD2|TRBJ2-7|many
TGTGCCAGCAGTGAGTATGCGGGAGCGAAGCAGTACTTC
CASSEYAGAKQYF
>17|TRBV12-5|NA|TRBJ1-1|NA
TGTGCTAGTGGTTTGGTACTGTCTGTTGGCCGACCATGGGAAGCTTTCTTT
CASGLVLSVGRPWEAFF
>16|TRBV7-2|TRBD2|TRBJ2-3|few
TGTGCCAACAGCTTAGCATCAGCGGGAGTGTTGGATACGCAGTATTTT
CANSLASAGVLDTQYF
>15|TRBV9|TRBD1|TRBJ2-5|NA
TGTGCCAGCAGCACCCGGGACAGGATGGAAGAGACCCAGTACTTC
CASSTRDRMEETQYF
>16|TRBV6-5|NA|TRBJ1-1|NA
TGTGCCAGCAGTCCCTACACCACGACAGTGAACACTGAAGCTTTCTTT
CASSPYTTTVNTEAFF
>16|TRBV6-6|NA|TRBJ1-5|NA
TGTGCCAGCATGTCCTCACTCAGAGGGGGCAATCAGCCCCAGCATTTT
CASMSSLRGGNQPQHF
>16|TRBV20-1|TRBD2|TRBJ2-1|NA
TGCAGTGCTAGAGTAGGGAGGGGACGGCCTTACAATGAGCAGTTCTTC
CSARVGRGRPYNEQFF
>17|TRBV7-9|NA|TRBJ2-3|NA
TGTGCCAGCAGCTTAGCGCTTCGACTAGACAGCACAGATACGCAGTATTTT
CASSLALRLDSTDTQYF
>13|TRBV19|NA|TRBJ1-1|many
TGTGCCAGTAGTACCTCTGGGGCCGGAGAAGCTTTCTTT
CASSTSGAGEAFF
>19|TRBV7-3|TRBD2|TRBJ2-2|few
TGTGCCAGCAGCTTAGGGGGTCCAGGACTAGCGGGAGTAACCGGGGAGCTGTTTTTT
CASSLGGPGLAGVTGELFF
>14|TRBV7-9|NA|TRBJ2-7|NA
TGTGCCAGCAGCTTAGTGCAGTTTCCCTACGAGCAGTACTTC
CASSLVQFPYEQYF
>16|TRBV7-8|NA|TRBJ1-1|few
TGTGCCAGCAGAAAAAAACCGGGGGCAACAACCTCTGAAGCTTTCTTT
CASRKKPGATTSEAFF
>15|TRBV7-2|NA|TRBJ1-5|few
TGTGCCAGCAGCCTAGGCCTGGGCAGCAATCAGCCCCAGCATTTT
CASSLGLGSNQPQHF
>16|TRBV10-3|NA|TRBJ2-1|few
TGTGCCATCAGTGAGTCGGGAGCAGGTGTTAACAATGAGCAGTTCTTC
CAISESGAGVNNEQFF
>17|TRBV6-8|NA|TRBJ2-6|NA
TGTGCCAGCAGTTACCCCTCCGGTGGCTCTGGGGCCAACGTCCTGACTTTC
CASSYPSGGSGANVLTF
>16|TRBV12-3/TRBV12-4|TRBD2|TRBJ2-1|NA
TGTGCCAGCAGTTTACCGACTAGCGGGAGGGCTGCTGAGCAGTTCTTC
CASSLPTSGRAAEQFF
>13|TRBV6-5|NA|TRBJ1-1|NA
TGTGCCAGCAGTCCTACTGGCGTACAGCACCCTTTCTTT
CASSPTGVQHPFF
>15|TRBV6-2/TRBV6-3|NA|TRBJ2-1|once
TGTGCCCGCAGTTATCGATTGGACGGACACAATGAGCAGTTCTTC
CARSYRLDGHNEQFF
>14|TRBV7-9|NA|TRBJ1-2|NA
TGTGCCAGCAGCTTAAGTGGAGGGAGAGGAGGCTACACCTTC
CASSLSGGRGGYTF
>14|TRBV6-2/TRBV6-3|NA|TRBJ1-5|NA
TGTGCCAGCAGTGTCCTTTCCAAAGGTCAGCCCCAGCATTTT
CASSVLSKGQPQHF
>14|TRBV12-5|NA|TRBJ1-1|once
TGTGCTAGTGTCCGGGACGGGGGGAGCACTGAAGCTTTCTTT
CASVRDGGSTEAFF
>14|TRBV19|NA|TRBJ1-1|NA
TGTGCCAGTAAGGGGTCAGGGCCGAACACTGAAGCTTTCTTT
CASKGSGPNTEAFF
>11|TRBV6-6|NA|TRBJ2-3|NA
TGTGCCAGCAGTTGGACAGATACGCAGTATTTT
CASSWTDTQYF